This T cell receptor (beta chain) was obtained from a study of naive and memory T cell subsets. CDR3 length: 13 residues. Trimming cost V 3 bases and J 1 base, with 7 bases left between them. The V gene's germline CDR1 is SNHLY and CDR2 FYNNEI. Amplification of ligated cDNA took four PCR rounds with SP2 and nested alpha and beta constant primers. Reverse transcription of blood and skin TCR RNA was primed at alpha and beta constant regions. In TCRdb, the 5' RACE reads were re-called with MiXCR into one record per CDR3 protein. The sample lists about 62,000 distinct CDR3 sequences; more than 6.5% were seen once. A UMI-containing oligonucleotide was joined by 3' ligation to the TCR cDNA template. Whole-blood samples were around 2.5 ml of peripheral blood from healthy adult volunteers. A few counts support this clonotype.

This TCR was recovered from a female donor in good health. This chain joins TRBV2 and TRBJ2-7; D is unclear. The CDR3, as DNA: TGTGCCAGCAGTGATGAGCCTTCCTACGAGCAGTACTTC. Translated: CASSDEPSYEQYF.